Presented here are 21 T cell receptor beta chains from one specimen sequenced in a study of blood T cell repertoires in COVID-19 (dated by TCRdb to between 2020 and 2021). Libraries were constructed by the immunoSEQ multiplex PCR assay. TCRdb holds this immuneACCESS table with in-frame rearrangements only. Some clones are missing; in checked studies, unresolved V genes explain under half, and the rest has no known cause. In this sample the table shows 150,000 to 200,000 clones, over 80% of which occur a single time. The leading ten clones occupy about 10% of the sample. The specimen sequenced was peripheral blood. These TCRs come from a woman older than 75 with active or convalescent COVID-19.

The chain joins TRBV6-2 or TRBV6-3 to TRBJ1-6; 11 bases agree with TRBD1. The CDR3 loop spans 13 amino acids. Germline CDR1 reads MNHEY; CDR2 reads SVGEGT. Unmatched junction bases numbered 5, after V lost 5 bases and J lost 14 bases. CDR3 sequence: CASSPGQGATLHF. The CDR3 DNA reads TGTGCCAGCAGTCCAGGACAGGGGGCAACCCTCCACTTT.

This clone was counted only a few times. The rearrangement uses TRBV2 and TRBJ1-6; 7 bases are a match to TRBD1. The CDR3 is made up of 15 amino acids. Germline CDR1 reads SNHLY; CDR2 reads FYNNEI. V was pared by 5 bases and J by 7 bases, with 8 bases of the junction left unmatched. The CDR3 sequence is CASSNTGQQNSPLHF. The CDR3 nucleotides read TGTGCCAGCAGTAACACGGGACAGCAAAATTCACCCCTCCACTTT.

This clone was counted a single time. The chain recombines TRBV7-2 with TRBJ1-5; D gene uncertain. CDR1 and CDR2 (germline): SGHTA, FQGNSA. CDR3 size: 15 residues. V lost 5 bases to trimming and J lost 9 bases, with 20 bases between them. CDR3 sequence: CASSPGGGGAGPQHF. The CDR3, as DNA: TGTGCCAGCAGCCCAGGAGGTGGTGGCGCTGGGCCCCAGCATTTT. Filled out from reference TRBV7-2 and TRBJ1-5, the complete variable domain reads GAGVSQSPSNKVTEKGKDVELRCDPISGHTALYWYRQSLGQGLEFLIYFQGNSAPDKSGLPSDRFSAERTGGSVSTLTIQRTQQEDSAVYLCASSPGGGGAGPQHFGDGTRLSIL.

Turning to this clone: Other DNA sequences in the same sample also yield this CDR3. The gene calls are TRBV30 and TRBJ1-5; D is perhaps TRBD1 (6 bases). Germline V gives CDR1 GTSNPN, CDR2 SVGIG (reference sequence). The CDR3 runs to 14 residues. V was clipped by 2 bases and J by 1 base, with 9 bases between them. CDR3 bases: TGTGCCTGGAGTCTACAGGGAAGCAATCAGCCCCAGCATTTT. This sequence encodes CAWSLQGSNQPQHF.

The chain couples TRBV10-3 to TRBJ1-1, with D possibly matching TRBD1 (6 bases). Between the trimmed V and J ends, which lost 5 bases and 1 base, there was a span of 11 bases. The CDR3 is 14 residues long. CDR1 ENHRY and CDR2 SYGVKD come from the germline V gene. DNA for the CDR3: TGTGCCATCAGTAGCATGGGACAGAACACTGAAGCTTTCTTT. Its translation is CAISSMGQNTEAFF.

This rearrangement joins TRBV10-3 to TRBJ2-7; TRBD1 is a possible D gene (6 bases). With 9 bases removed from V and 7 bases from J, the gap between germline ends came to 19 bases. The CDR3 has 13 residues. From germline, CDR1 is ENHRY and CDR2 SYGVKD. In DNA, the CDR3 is TGTGCCATGGCGACAGGCCTAGGGGATGAGCAGTACTTC. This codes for CAMATGLGDEQYF.

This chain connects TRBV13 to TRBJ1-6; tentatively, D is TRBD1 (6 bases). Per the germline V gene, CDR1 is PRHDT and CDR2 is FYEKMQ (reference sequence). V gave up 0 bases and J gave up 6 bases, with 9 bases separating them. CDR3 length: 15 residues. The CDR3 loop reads CASSLGQGRNSPLHF. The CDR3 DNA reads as TGTGCCAGCAGCTTAGGACAGGGCCGTAATTCACCCCTCCACTTT.

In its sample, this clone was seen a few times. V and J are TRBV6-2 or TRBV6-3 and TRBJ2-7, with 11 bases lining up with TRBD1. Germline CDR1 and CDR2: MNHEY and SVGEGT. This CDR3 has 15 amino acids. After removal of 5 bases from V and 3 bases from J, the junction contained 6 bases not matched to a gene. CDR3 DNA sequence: TGTGCCAGCAGTCCCCCGGGACAGGGGGGCTACGAGCAGTACTTC. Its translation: CASSPPGQGGYEQYF.

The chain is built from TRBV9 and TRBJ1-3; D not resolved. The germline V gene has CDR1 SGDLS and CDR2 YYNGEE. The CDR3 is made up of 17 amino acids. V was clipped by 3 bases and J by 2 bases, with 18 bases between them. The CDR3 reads CASSATIDGGPGNTIYF. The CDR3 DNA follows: TGTGCCAGCAGCGCCACAATCGACGGAGGACCTGGAAACACCATATATTTT.

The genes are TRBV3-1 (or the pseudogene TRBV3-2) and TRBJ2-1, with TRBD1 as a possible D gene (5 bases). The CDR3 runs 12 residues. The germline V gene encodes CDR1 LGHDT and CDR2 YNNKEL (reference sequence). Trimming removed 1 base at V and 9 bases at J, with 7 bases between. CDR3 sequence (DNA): TGTGCCAGCAGCCAAGGGGGCAGTGAGCAGTTCTTC. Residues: CASSQGGSEQFF.

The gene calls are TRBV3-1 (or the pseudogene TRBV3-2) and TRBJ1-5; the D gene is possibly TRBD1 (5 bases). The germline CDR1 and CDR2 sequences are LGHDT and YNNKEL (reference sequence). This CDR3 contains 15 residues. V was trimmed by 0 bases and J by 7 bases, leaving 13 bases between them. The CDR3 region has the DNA TGTGCCAGCAGCCAAGACAGGGAACCTAGGCAGCCCCAGCATTTT. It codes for CASSQDREPRQPQHF.

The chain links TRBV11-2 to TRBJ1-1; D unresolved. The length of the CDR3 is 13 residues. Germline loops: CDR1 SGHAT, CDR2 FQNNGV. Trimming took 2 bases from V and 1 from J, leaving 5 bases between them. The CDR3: CASSLTGNTEAFF. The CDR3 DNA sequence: TGTGCCAGCAGCTTAACTGGGAACACTGAAGCTTTCTTT.

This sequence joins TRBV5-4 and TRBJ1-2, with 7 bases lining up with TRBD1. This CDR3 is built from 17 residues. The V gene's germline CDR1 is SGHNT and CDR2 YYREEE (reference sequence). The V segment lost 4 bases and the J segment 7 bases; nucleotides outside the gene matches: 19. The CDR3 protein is CASSPSTGPNSSGGYTF. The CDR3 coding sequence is TGTGCCAGCAGCCCCTCGACAGGGCCAAATTCCTCAGGTGGCTACACCTTC.

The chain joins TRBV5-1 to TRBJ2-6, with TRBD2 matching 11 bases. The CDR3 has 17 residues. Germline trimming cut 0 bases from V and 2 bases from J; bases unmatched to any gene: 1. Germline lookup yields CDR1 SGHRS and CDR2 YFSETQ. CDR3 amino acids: CASSLVAGGTGANVLTF. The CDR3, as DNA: TGCGCCAGCAGCTTGGTAGCGGGAGGGACTGGGGCCAACGTCCTGACTTTC.

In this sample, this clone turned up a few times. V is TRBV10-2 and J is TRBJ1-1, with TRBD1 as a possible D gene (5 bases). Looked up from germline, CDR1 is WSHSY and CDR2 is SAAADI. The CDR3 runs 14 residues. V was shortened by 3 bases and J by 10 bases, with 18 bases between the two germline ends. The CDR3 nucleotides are TGCGCCAGCAGTGACCATCCGGGACTCGAGGGAGCTTTCTTT. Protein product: CASSDHPGLEGAFF.

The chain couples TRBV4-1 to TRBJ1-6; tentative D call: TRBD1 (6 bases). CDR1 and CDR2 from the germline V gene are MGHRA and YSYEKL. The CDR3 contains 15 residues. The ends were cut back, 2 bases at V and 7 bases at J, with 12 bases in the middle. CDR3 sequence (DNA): TGCGCCAGCAGCCAATTTCAGGGGATCAATTCACCCCTCCACTTT. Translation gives CASSQFQGINSPLHF.

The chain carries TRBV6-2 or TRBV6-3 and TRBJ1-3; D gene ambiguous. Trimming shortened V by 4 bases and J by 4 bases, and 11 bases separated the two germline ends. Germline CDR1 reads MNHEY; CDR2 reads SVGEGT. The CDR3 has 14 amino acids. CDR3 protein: CASSSVVVGNTIYF. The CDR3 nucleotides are TGTGCCAGCAGTTCGGTGGTGGTGGGAAACACCATATATTTT.

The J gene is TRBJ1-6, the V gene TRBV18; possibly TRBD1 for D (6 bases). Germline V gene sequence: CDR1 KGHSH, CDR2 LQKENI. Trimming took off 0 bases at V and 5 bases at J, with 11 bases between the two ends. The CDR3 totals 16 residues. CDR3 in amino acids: CASSPPSQGNNSPLHF. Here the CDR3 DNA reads TGTGCCAGCTCACCACCGAGCCAGGGGAATAATTCACCCCTCCACTTT. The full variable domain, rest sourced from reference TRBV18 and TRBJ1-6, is NAGVMQNPRHLVRRRGQEARLRCSPMKGHSHVYWYRQLPEEGLKFMVYLQKENIIDESGMPKERFSAEFPKEGPSILRIQQVVRGDSAAYFCASSPPSQGNNSPLHFGNGTRLTVT.

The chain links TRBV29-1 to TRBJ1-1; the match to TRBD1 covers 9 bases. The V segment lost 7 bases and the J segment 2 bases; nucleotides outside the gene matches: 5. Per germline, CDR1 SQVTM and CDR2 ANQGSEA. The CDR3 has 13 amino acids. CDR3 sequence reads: CSARQGGNTEAFF. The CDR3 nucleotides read TGCAGCGCCAGACAGGGGGGAAACACTGAAGCTTTCTTT.

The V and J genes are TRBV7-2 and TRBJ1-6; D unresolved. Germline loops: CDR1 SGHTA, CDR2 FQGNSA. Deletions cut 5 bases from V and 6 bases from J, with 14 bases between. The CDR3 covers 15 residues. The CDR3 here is CASSPRVGSNSPLHF. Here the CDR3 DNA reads TGTGCCAGCAGCCCGAGGGTGGGCAGTAATTCACCCCTCCACTTT. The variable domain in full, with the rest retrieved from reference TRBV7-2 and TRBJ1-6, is GAGVSQSPSNKVTEKGKDVELRCDPISGHTALYWYRQSLGQGLEFLIYFQGNSAPDKSGLPSDRFSAERTGGSVSTLTIQRTQQEDSAVYLCASSPRVGSNSPLHFGNGTRLTVT.

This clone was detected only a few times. CDR3 in DNA: TGTGCCAGCAGCGTGGACAGTCGAGACACCGGGGAGCTGTTTTTT. Residues: CASSVDSRDTGELFF. J is TRBJ2-2 and V is TRBV9; possible D gene TRBD1, 6 bases. CDR1 and CDR2 (germline): SGDLS, YYNGEE. Deletions cut 2 bases from V and 3 bases from J, with 11 bases between. This CDR3 spans 15 amino acids.